This T cell receptor beta chain is drawn from a study of T cells in Graves' hyperthyroidism and ophthalmopathy. Looked up from germline, CDR1 is DFQATT and CDR2 is SNEGSKA (reference sequence). The CDR3 sequence is 15 residues long. V was cut by 3 bases and J by 1 base, with 15 bases left in between. From RNA transcripts, TCR beta CDR3 regions were amplified. When the TCR CDR3 underwent first-round RT-PCR, the HTBI primer set was used. TCRdb reanalysed the multiplex PCR reads using MiXCR and keeps one entry per CDR3 protein. The sample contains a few hundred thousand distinct CDR3 sequences, 13% to 15% of which appear only once. The PBMCs were sourced from fresh peripheral blood (about 10 ml).

Specimen: blood. The chain has TRBV20-1 and TRBJ1-1, with D possibly TRBD1 on 5 matching bases. The receptor was derived from a woman in her thirties or forties with Graves' hyperthyroidism. The CDR3 sequence is CSARAIGRGNTEAFF. DNA of the CDR3: TGCAGTGCTAGGGCGATTGGGAGGGGGAACACTGAAGCTTTCTTT.